This T cell receptor beta chain was retrieved from a study of beta chain features in type 1 diabetes. General study findings and limits: Moderate but significant shortening of TCRB CDR3s was recorded in all four CD4+ subsets from Type 1 diabetes patients.

As every portion of the isolated RNA was reverse transcribed, the sequencing read expressed TCRB transcripts. The data were produced by immunoSEQ multiplex PCR, yet TCRdb's version contains in-frame clones alone and is incomplete. The profile shows 95,000 to 150,000 clones, less than 20% of them singletons. A remark on this clone: Antigen: not known.

Per germline, CDR1 SGHRS and CDR2 YFSETQ. Trimming stripped 4 bases from V and 0 bases from J, with 9 bases between. This CDR3 spans 14 amino acids. Sequenced: central memory CD4+ T cells from blood. This clonotype was obtained from a man younger than 45 with type 1 diabetes. The V call is TRBV5-1, the J call TRBJ2-3, with D perhaps matching TRBD2 (5 bases). The CDR3 loop is CASSPRTSTDTQYF. DNA of the CDR3: TGCGCCAGCAGCCCACGGACTAGCACAGATACGCAGTATTTT.